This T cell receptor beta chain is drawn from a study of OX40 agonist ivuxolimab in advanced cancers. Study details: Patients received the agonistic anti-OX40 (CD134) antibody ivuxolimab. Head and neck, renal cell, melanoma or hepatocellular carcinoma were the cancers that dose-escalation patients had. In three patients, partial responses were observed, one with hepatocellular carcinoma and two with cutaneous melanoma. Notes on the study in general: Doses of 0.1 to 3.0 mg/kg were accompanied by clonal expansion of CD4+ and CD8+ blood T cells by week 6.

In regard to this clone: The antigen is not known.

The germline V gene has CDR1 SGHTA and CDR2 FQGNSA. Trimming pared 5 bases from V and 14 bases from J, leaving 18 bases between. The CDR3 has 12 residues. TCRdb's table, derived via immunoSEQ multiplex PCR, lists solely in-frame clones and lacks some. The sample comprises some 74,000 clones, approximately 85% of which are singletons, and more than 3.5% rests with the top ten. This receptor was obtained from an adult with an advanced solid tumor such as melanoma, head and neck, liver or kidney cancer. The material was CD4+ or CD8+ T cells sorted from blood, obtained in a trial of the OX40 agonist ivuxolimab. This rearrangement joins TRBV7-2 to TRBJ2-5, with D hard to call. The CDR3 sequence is CASSPRAGRPYF. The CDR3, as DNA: TGTGCCAGCAGCCCCCGGGCAGGACGCCCTTACTTC.